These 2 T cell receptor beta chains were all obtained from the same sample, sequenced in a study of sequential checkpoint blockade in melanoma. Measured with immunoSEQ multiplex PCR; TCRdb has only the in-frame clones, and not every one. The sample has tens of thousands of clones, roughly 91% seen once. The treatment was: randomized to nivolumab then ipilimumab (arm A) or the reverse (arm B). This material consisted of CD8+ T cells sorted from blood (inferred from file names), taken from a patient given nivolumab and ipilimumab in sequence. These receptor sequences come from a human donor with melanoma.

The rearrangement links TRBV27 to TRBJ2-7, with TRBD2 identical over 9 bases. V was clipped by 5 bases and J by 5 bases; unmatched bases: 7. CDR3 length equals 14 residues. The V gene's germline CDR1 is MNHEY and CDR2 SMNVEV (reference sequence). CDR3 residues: CASSRSGSKNEQYF. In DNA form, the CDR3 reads TGTGCCAGCAGTCGTAGCGGGAGTAAAAACGAGCAGTACTTC.

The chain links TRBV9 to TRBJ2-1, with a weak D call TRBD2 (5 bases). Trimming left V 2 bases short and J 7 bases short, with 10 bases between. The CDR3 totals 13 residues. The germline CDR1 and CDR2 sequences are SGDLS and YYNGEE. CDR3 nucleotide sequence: TGTGCCAGCAGCGTCGGGGTGGGGAATGAGCAGTTCTTC. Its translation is CASSVGVGNEQFF.